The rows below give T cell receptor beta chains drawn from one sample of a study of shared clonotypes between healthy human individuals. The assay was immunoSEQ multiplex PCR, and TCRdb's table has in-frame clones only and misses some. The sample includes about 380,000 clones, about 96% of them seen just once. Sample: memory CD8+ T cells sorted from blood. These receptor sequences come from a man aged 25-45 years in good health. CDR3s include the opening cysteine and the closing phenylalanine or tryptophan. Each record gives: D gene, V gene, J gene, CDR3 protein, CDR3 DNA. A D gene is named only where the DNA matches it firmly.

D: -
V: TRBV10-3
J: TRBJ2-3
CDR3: CAIGVGPAGDTQYF
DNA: TGTGCCATCGGTGTAGGGCCCGCTGGAGATACGCAGTATTTT

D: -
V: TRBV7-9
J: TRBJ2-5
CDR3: CASSRGGGETQYF
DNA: TGTGCCAGCAGCCGGGGAGGAGGAGAGACCCAGTACTTC

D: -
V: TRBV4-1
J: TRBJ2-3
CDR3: CASSHRDTQYF
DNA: TGCGCCAGCAGCCACAGAGATACGCAGTATTTT

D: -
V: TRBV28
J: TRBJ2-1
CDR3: CASSPRGEQFF
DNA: TGTGCCAGCAGTCCCCGGGGGGAGCAGTTCTTC

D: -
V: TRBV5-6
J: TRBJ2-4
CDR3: CASSLGQETNIQYF
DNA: TGTGCCAGCAGCTTGGGCCAAGAAACTAACATTCAGTACTTC

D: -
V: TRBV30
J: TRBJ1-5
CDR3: CAWSVGQGIQPQHF
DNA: TGTGCCTGGAGTGTAGGTCAGGGTATTCAGCCCCAGCATTTT

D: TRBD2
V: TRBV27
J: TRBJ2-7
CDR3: CASSVLGGRENEQYF
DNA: TGTGCCAGCAGTGTCTTGGGCGGGAGGGAGAACGAGCAGTACTTC

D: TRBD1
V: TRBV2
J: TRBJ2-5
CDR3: CASSRDRHQETQYF
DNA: TGTGCCAGCAGCCGGGACAGACACCAAGAGACCCAGTACTTC

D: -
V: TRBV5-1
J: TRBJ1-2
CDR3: CASSLTVANYGYTF
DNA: TGCGCCAGCAGCTTAACGGTCGCTAACTATGGCTACACCTTC

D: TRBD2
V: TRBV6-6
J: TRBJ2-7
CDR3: CASSYPGLAGAYEQYF
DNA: TGTGCCAGCAGTTACCCGGGACTAGCGGGGGCCTACGAGCAGTACTTC

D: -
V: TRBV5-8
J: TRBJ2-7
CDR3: CASSLDGEQYF
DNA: TGTGCCAGCAGCTTGGACGGCGAGCAGTACTTC

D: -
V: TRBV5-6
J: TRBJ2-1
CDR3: CASSFTSAFFNEQFF
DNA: TGTGCCAGCAGCTTTACGAGTGCCTTTTTCAATGAGCAGTTCTTC

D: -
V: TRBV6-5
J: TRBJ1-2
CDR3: CASSYARENYGYTF
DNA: TGTGCCAGCAGTTATGCTAGGGAGAACTATGGCTACACCTTC

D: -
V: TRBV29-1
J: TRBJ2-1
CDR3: CSVARAVPYNEQFF
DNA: TGCAGCGTTGCCCGAGCGGTCCCCTACAATGAGCAGTTCTTC

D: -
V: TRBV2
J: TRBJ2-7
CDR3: CASQGLAYEQYF
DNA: TGTGCCAGCCAGGGACTTGCCTACGAGCAGTACTTC

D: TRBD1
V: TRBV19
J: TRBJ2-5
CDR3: CASSISAGGFEETQYF
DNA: TGTGCCAGTAGTATCTCGGCAGGGGGCTTTGAGGAGACCCAGTACTTC

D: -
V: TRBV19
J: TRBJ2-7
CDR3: CASSIEIKGYEQYF
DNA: TGTGCCAGTAGCATCGAAATTAAGGGCTACGAGCAGTACTTC

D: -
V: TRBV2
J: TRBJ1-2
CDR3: CASSERWASTF
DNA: TGTGCCAGCAGTGAAAGGTGGGCCAGCACCTTC